Listed below are T cell receptor beta chains from one sample, sequenced in a study of shared clonotypes between healthy human individuals. Only in-frame clones appear in the TCRdb table, and some are missing; sequencing was by immunoSEQ multiplex PCR. The sample carries 2 million to 2.5 million clones, 93% recorded once. What was sequenced was naive CD4+ T cells from PBMCs. The receptors shown here come from a man between 18 and 35 years old in good health. Some clones in this sample may be carry-over from other donors' samples. Each CDR3 is given with its conserved first and last residue. Each record gives: J gene, clone size, V gene, D gene, CDR3 protein, CDR3 DNA. A D gene is named only where the DNA matches it firmly. Clone size is stated in some rows and not others, as once, few, many or a class when expanded.

j_call: TRBJ2-7; clone_size: -; v_call: TRBV30; d_call: TRBD1; cdr3_aa: CASKKIGTAEEQYF; cdr3_nt: TGTGCCTCAAAAAAAATCGGGACAGCGGAAGAGCAGTACTTC
j_call: TRBJ2-7; clone_size: -; v_call: TRBV10-3; d_call: -; cdr3_aa: CAISNPSDGAGEQYF; cdr3_nt: TGTGCCATCAGTAACCCGTCTGATGGGGCAGGGGAGCAGTACTTC
j_call: TRBJ1-1; clone_size: few; v_call: TRBV30; d_call: -; cdr3_aa: CAWSVHWDLNTEAFF; cdr3_nt: TGTGCCTGGAGTGTACATTGGGACCTGAACACTGAAGCTTTCTTT
j_call: TRBJ2-3; clone_size: -; v_call: TRBV5-1; d_call: TRBD2; cdr3_aa: CASSFGGSGSTDTQYF; cdr3_nt: TGCGCCAGCAGCTTTGGTGGTAGCGGGAGCACAGATACGCAGTATTTT
j_call: TRBJ1-3; clone_size: -; v_call: TRBV14; d_call: -; cdr3_aa: CASSQVIRDRGNTIYF; cdr3_nt: TGTGCCAGCAGCCAAGTAATCCGGGACCGCGGAAACACCATATATTTT
j_call: TRBJ2-2; clone_size: -; v_call: TRBV5-1; d_call: TRBD1; cdr3_aa: CASSPGTANTGELFF; cdr3_nt: TGCGCCAGCAGCCCGGGGACAGCTAACACCGGGGAGCTGTTTTTT
j_call: TRBJ1-1; clone_size: -; v_call: TRBV11-2; d_call: -; cdr3_aa: CASSPLKGRVGTEAFF; cdr3_nt: TGTGCCAGCAGCCCCCTTAAAGGCAGGGTTGGCACTGAAGCTTTCTTT
j_call: TRBJ2-7; clone_size: once; v_call: TRBV28; d_call: TRBD2; cdr3_aa: CASSPGRAWGEQYF; cdr3_nt: TGTGCCAGCAGCCCCGGGAGGGCCTGGGGCGAGCAGTACTTC
j_call: TRBJ2-5; clone_size: -; v_call: TRBV5-1; d_call: -; cdr3_aa: CASSLGPGQETQYF; cdr3_nt: TGCGCCAGCAGCTTGGGGCCAGGCCAAGAGACCCAGTACTTC
j_call: TRBJ2-1; clone_size: -; v_call: TRBV27; d_call: -; cdr3_aa: CASSTSPRQALNEQFF; cdr3_nt: TGTGCCAGCAGTACTTCCCCCCGACAGGCATTGAATGAGCAGTTCTTC
j_call: TRBJ1-3; clone_size: -; v_call: TRBV9; d_call: -; cdr3_aa: CASSVWGAGNTIYF; cdr3_nt: TGTGCCAGCAGCGTATGGGGGGCTGGAAACACCATATATTTT
j_call: TRBJ1-5; clone_size: -; v_call: TRBV18; d_call: -; cdr3_aa: CASSAGRGDQPQHF; cdr3_nt: TGTGCCAGCTCCGCAGGCAGAGGCGATCAGCCCCAGCATTTT
j_call: TRBJ1-2; clone_size: -; v_call: TRBV7-3; d_call: -; cdr3_aa: CASSPGRNYGYTF; cdr3_nt: TGTGCCAGCAGCCCGGGACGGAACTATGGCTACACCTTC
j_call: TRBJ2-5; clone_size: -; v_call: TRBV29-1; d_call: TRBD1; cdr3_aa: CSVDPGQGWETQYF; cdr3_nt: TGCAGCGTTGATCCCGGACAGGGATGGGAGACCCAGTACTTC
j_call: TRBJ1-1; clone_size: -; v_call: TRBV19; d_call: -; cdr3_aa: CASTAGVSSTGTEAFF; cdr3_nt: TGTGCCAGTACCGCGGGGGTCAGCAGTACGGGGACTGAAGCTTTCTTT
j_call: TRBJ1-1; clone_size: -; v_call: TRBV7-8; d_call: TRBD1; cdr3_aa: CASSPDRVRDAFF; cdr3_nt: TGTGCCAGCAGCCCAGACAGGGTGCGGGACGCTTTCTTT
j_call: TRBJ1-5; clone_size: once; v_call: TRBV5-1; d_call: -; cdr3_aa: CASSLGDATYQPQHF; cdr3_nt: TGCGCCAGCAGCTTGGGAGATGCCACATATCAGCCCCAGCATTTT
j_call: TRBJ1-1; clone_size: few; v_call: TRBV5-6; d_call: TRBD1; cdr3_aa: CASSSWTGALAFF; cdr3_nt: TGTGCCAGCAGCTCTTGGACAGGGGCTCTGGCTTTCTTT
j_call: TRBJ2-1; clone_size: -; v_call: TRBV15; d_call: -; cdr3_aa: CATNGRPSYNEQFF; cdr3_nt: TGTGCCACAAACGGGAGACCCTCCTACAATGAGCAGTTCTTC
j_call: TRBJ2-3; clone_size: -; v_call: TRBV11-3; d_call: TRBD2; cdr3_aa: CASSLGLAESTDTQYF; cdr3_nt: TGTGCCAGCAGCTTGGGACTAGCGGAAAGCACAGATACGCAGTATTTT
j_call: TRBJ2-1; clone_size: -; v_call: TRBV11-2; d_call: TRBD2; cdr3_aa: CASSFLSGGTNEQFF; cdr3_nt: TGTGCCAGCAGCTTTTTATCGGGAGGAACGAATGAGCAGTTCTTC
j_call: TRBJ2-1; clone_size: -; v_call: TRBV14; d_call: TRBD2; cdr3_aa: CASSRLTSGRVNEQFF; cdr3_nt: TGTGCCAGCAGCCGATTGACTAGCGGGAGGGTAAATGAGCAGTTCTTC
j_call: TRBJ1-1; clone_size: -; v_call: TRBV5-6; d_call: -; cdr3_aa: CASSLLKGTGNTEAFF; cdr3_nt: TGTGCCAGCAGCCTGCTTAAGGGGACGGGGAACACTGAAGCTTTCTTT
j_call: TRBJ2-3; clone_size: -; v_call: TRBV7-2; d_call: -; cdr3_aa: CASSKSGSSTDTQYF; cdr3_nt: TGTGCCAGCAGCAAAAGTGGCTCTAGTACAGATACGCAGTATTTT